This T cell receptor (beta chain) was observed in a study of T cells in localized non-small cell lung cancer (dated by TCRdb to 2018 to 2020). About the investigation overall: T cell repertoires of 200 to 250 early-stage NSCLC patients were analyzed, with tumors being compared against uninvolved tumor-adjacent lungs. The cohort consisted of roughly 240 treatment-naive NSCLC patients whose localized lung tumors had been resected. The mean age of the NSCLC patients was 60 to 85 years, with 120 to 150 men and approximately 100 women. Overall results and qualifications from the work: Uninvolved tumor-adjacent lung showed the highest T cell clonality, higher than tumor, which suggests more focused antigenic responses in the uninvolved tumor-adjacent lung. A median of 57 of the top 100 tumor clones turned up in the paired uninvolved adjacent lung, and under 30 of those clones also ranked among the top 100 of that same adjacent lung. Because multi-region tumor sequencing was not performed, intratumor heterogeneity could not be ruled out. Higher blood T cell density associated with longer overall survival, while higher adjacent-lung clonality associated with shorter survival. Because of the exploratory design, TCR variables were selected using unadjusted p-values without false-discovery rate correction.

At diagnosis, tumor, uninvolved tumor-adjacent lung and peripheral blood were collected and then preserved as a mix of FFPE and fresh-frozen material. For TCR repertoire profiling, blood samples were analyzed as peripheral blood mononuclear cells. Details on this clone: The antigen it recognizes is unknown. Qualities for individual bases were not recorded, and no much larger clone is one base off.

V loses 2 bases at its end and J loses 4 bases; junction bases beyond the gene matches: 7. CDR1 MRHNA and CDR2 SNTAGT are derived from the germline V gene. From its cysteine to its phenylalanine, the CDR3 spans 16 amino acids. The DNA shown is the 48-base CDR3, in frame from base 1. The immunoSEQ Assay was used to sequence TCR beta CDR3 regions from DNA. Per the authors' processing: To compute T cell density, TCR beta template counts were normalized to usable DNA, which was estimated by amplifying housekeeping genes. The preseqR package was used to estimate richness by extrapolating to 400,000 templates for PBMC samples and to 120,000 templates for tissue samples. Clonality was defined as one minus Pielou's evenness. To identify tissue-enriched TCRs, differential abundance testing was run on productive amino-acid clonotypes with a minimum total count of 5 and an alpha of 0.1. The Jaccard Index and the Morisita Overlap Index were used to measure repertoire overlap between compartments. TCR beta CDR3s were clustered by GLIPH together with public tetramer-defined viral CDR3s, and at least three viral sequences plus V-gene enrichment were required for viral motifs. Here the immuneACCESS table is served through TCRdb, limited to in-frame sequences with V and J called. Missing clones are a known gap in these copies; in checked studies unresolved V genes cover under half, and the rest lacks a known reason. From that table come the V and J calls and clone size; the DNA was used to work out D and trimming. In this sample the table shows around 9,000 clones, about 92% of which occur a single time. Around 7.5% of the sample is taken by the ten largest.

The chain joins TRBV6-4 to TRBJ2-3; 9 central nucleotides agree with TRBD2. Specimen: peripheral blood, collected before any cancer treatment. This receptor was taken from a woman aged 35 to 70 with stage I squamous cell lung carcinoma. The nucleotide sequence is given as TGTGCCAGCAGTGACAGGGCTAGCGGGGAATCAGATACGCAGTATTTT. Translation gives CASSDRASGESDTQYF.